This TCR beta chain was obtained from a study of OX40 agonist ivuxolimab in advanced cancers. Study conclusions and caveats: There were, on average, more expanded clones in CD8+ T cells than in CD4+.

The table came from immunoSEQ multiplex PCR; TCRdb's copy has only in-frame clones and leaves some out. The repertoire holds 80,000 to 100,000 clones, with 70% to 90% as singletons. In regard to this clone: The target antigen is unknown.

Trimming removed 8 bases at V and 7 bases at J, with 20 bases between. Per the germline V gene, CDR1 is LNHDA and CDR2 is SQIVND (reference sequence). CDR3 length: 15 residues. This receptor was taken from an adult with an advanced solid tumor such as melanoma, head and neck, liver or kidney cancer. V and J are TRBV19 and TRBJ1-4; tentatively, D is TRBD1 (5 bases). Material: CD4+ or CD8+ T cells sorted from blood, obtained in a trial of the OX40 agonist ivuxolimab. The CDR3 loop reads CASAPLGGLSEKLFF. The DNA for the CDR3 is TGTGCCAGTGCTCCCCTGGGGGGGTTAAGTGAAAAACTGTTTTTT.